The next 23 T cell receptor beta chains were all read from a single sample in a study of blood T cells in healthy people across ages. The second PCR ran roughly 6 to 12 cycles with a sample-barcoded 5' primer and J-beta primers. MiXCR, run by TCRdb on the 5' RACE reads, gives a single entry per CDR3 protein. In the table there are around 600,000 distinct CDR3 sequences, roughly 43% of which are singletons. Source material: blood. The receptors come from a man at least 80 years old in good health.

The chain combines TRBV11-2 with TRBJ2-1; perhaps TRBD1 as D (6 bases). This CDR3 is built from 15 residues. Trimming stripped 4 bases from V and 5 bases from J, with 15 bases between. The germline V gene has CDR1 SGHAT and CDR2 FQNNGV. In nucleotides, the CDR3 is TGTGCCAGCAGCTCCCTCAGGGGAAGGGACAATGAGCAGTTCTTC. This sequence encodes CASSSLRGRDNEQFF.

This chain joins TRBV7-2 and TRBJ1-1; 10 nucleotides match TRBD1. Per the germline V gene, CDR1 is SGHTA and CDR2 is FQGNSA. After removal of 2 bases from V and 11 bases from J, the junction contained 11 bases not matched to a gene. The CDR3 covers 15 residues. CDR3 in amino acids: CASSLMATGGWQAFF. The DNA of the CDR3 is TGTGCCAGCAGCTTAATGGCGACAGGGGGCTGGCAGGCTTTCTTT.

This clonotype turned up a few times. This sequence joins TRBV12-3 or TRBV12-4 and TRBJ1-1; 9 bases align to TRBD1. The CDR3 spans 13 residues. V was clipped by 3 bases and J by 8 bases; unmatched bases: 4. The CDR3 sequence is CASSLGTGLEAFF. The CDR3, as DNA: TGTGCCAGCAGTTTGGGGACAGGGTTAGAAGCTTTCTTT.

CDR3 protein: CSDIRQGGYGYTF. The CDR3 DNA reads as TGCAGCGACATTCGACAGGGCGGCTATGGCTACACCTTC. The rearrangement links TRBV29-1 to TRBJ1-2; TRBD1 matches 7 bases. The CDR3 covers 13 residues. Per the germline V gene, CDR1 is SQVTM and CDR2 is ANQGSEA. Unmatched junction bases numbered 9, after V lost 7 bases and J lost 4 bases.

The chain carries TRBV29-1 and TRBJ2-7; 11 bases are a match to TRBD1. V dropped 8 bases and J dropped 4; count of bases not matched to a gene: 7. CDR1 is SQVTM, CDR2 ANQGSEA, per germline. CDR3 size: 13 residues. The CDR3 loop is CSCRGQGAYEQYF. The CDR3 region has the DNA TGCAGCTGTCGAGGACAGGGGGCTTACGAGCAGTACTTC.

The chain employs TRBV2 and TRBJ1-2; possibly TRBD1 for D (6 bases). This CDR3 comprises 13 residues. V lost 6 bases to trimming and J lost 3 bases, with 11 bases between them. The germline V gene has CDR1 SNHLY and CDR2 FYNNEI. The CDR3 protein is CASSEQGDYGYTF. The CDR3 region has the DNA TGTGCCAGCAGCGAACAGGGCGACTATGGCTACACCTTC.

This clonotype has just one count. This chain links TRBV7-2 with TRBJ1-6; TRBD1 agrees at 8 bases. The CDR3 has 15 residues. The trim removed 5 bases at V and 10 bases at J, leaving 10 bases unmatched. In germline, CDR1 is SGHTA, CDR2 FQGNSA. CDR3 DNA: TGTGCCAGCAGCGCAAACCAGGGGGCACGGTCACCCCTCCACTTT. This encodes CASSANQGARSPLHF.

This clonotype was counted a few times. The rearrangement links TRBV5-1 to TRBJ2-1; 7 nucleotides align to TRBD2. Looked up from germline, CDR1 is SGHRS and CDR2 is YFSETQ. The CDR3 extends over 17 amino acids. Losses at the gene ends were 0 bases for V and 5 bases for J; bases not matched to a gene: 11. The CDR3 nucleotides read TGCGCCAGCAGCTTGGCGGCAGGGAGCGGGATAAACAATGAGCAGTTCTTC. Translated, it gives CASSLAAGSGINNEQFF.

This clonotype showed up just once. The V and J genes are TRBV6-2 or TRBV6-3 and TRBJ2-2; 10 nucleotides agree with TRBD2. The V segment lost 2 bases and the J segment 4 bases; nucleotides outside the gene matches: 7. The CDR3 length is 17 residues. Looked up from germline, CDR1 is MNHEY and CDR2 is SVGEGT. In DNA form, the CDR3 reads TGTGCCAGCAGTTACGAGAGCGGGGGGGCGCTCACCGGGGAGCTGTTTTTT. Translated: CASSYESGGALTGELFF.

The chain employs TRBV29-1 and TRBJ2-1, with D possibly matching TRBD2 (6 bases). Germline V gene data show CDR1 as SQVTM and CDR2 as ANQGSEA. The CDR3 runs to 14 residues. V lost 2 bases and J 7 bases, leaving 15 bases between the germline ends. CDR3 nucleotide sequence: TGCAGCGTTGAACGGGCCCTAGCGCGTAATGAGCAGTTCTTC. It encodes CSVERALARNEQFF.

In this sample, this clonotype turned up once. The chain recombines TRBV12-3 or TRBV12-4 with TRBJ1-2; TRBD1 aligns across 8 bases. The junction had 1 base not matched to a gene; V was cut back by 1 base and J by 3 bases. The CDR3 sequence is 14 residues long. Written as DNA, the CDR3 is TGTGCCAGCAGTTTAGGGGACAGGTACTATGGCTACACCTTC. This encodes CASSLGDRYYGYTF.

This clonotype was seen ten or more times. The chain recombines TRBV6-6 with TRBJ2-2, with D tentatively TRBD2 (5 bases). CDR3 length equals 14 residues. Per the germline V gene, CDR1 is MNHNY and CDR2 is SVGAGI (reference sequence). Trimming left V 6 bases short and J 6 bases short, with 14 bases between. Written as DNA, the CDR3 is TGTGCCAGCAGCTCGTATTCGGGGTCCGGGGAGCTGTTTTTT. Protein product: CASSSYSGSGELFF.

This chain connects TRBV20-1 to TRBJ2-7; 10 bases line up with TRBD1. There are 16 residues in the CDR3. Germline lookup yields CDR1 DFQATT and CDR2 SNEGSKA (reference sequence). V trimming: 1 base; J trimming: 2 bases; junction bases outside the gene matches: 8. The CDR3 region is CSARVNPGQGAYEQYF. The CDR3 DNA reads TGCAGTGCTAGAGTTAACCCCGGACAGGGGGCCTACGAGCAGTACTTC.

The chain employs TRBV29-1 and TRBJ2-5; the D gene is possibly TRBD1 (8 bases). Per the germline V gene, CDR1 is SQVTM and CDR2 is ANQGSEA. The CDR3 is 14 amino acids. The germline V and J ends were trimmed by 6 bases and 1 base, with 15 bases remaining between them. CDR3 in DNA: TGCAGCGTCTCACAGGGGGGGTTCCAAGAGACCCAGTACTTC. As protein: CSVSQGGFQETQYF.

This clonotype was detected only a few times. The J gene is TRBJ2-1, the V gene TRBV5-1; D unresolved. Germline CDR1 reads SGHRS; CDR2 reads YFSETQ. V lost 1 base and J lost 5, with 13 bases in between. This CDR3 region has 15 residues. As DNA, the CDR3 is TGCGCCAGCAGCTTGCTCCCGAATCTAAACAATGAGCAGTTCTTC. It is translated as CASSLLPNLNNEQFF.

This clonotype showed up just a few times. This sequence joins TRBV24-1 and TRBJ2-3, with 8 bases fitting TRBD1. V shed 4 bases and J 5 bases; nucleotides not matched to a gene: 4. Germline V gene data show CDR1 as KGHDR and CDR2 as SFDVKD. The CDR3 extends over 14 amino acids. The CDR3 DNA reads TGTGCCACCAGTGACAGGGGGCTAGGAGATACGCAGTATTTT. It yields the protein CATSDRGLGDTQYF.

The rearrangement links TRBV5-1 to TRBJ2-7, with 11 bases that match TRBD1. CDR1 SGHRS and CDR2 YFSETQ come from the germline V gene. The length of the CDR3 is 14 residues. Trimming removed 7 bases from V and 4 bases from J; junction bases left unmatched: 7. This CDR3 reads CASQTDRGPYEQYF. The CDR3 bases are TGCGCCAGCCAGACGGACAGGGGGCCTTACGAGCAGTACTTC.

V gene TRBV6-6 combines with J gene TRBJ2-2; D unresolved. The CDR3 sequence is 12 residues long. Per germline, CDR1 MNHNY and CDR2 SVGAGI (reference sequence). The V end lost 4 bases, the J end lost 6 bases, and 6 bases lay between the germline ends. DNA for the CDR3: TGTGCCAGCAGTTTTATGGCCGGGGAGCTGTTTTTT. It codes for CASSFMAGELFF.

CDR3: CAISDSGGPGNEQFF. In nucleotides, the CDR3 is TGTGCCATCAGTGATAGCGGGGGGCCGGGCAATGAGCAGTTCTTC. V usage is TRBV10-3 and J usage is TRBJ2-1; 10 positions match TRBD2. CDR1 is ENHRY and CDR2 is SYGVKD in the germline V gene. After removal of 3 bases from V and 6 bases from J, the junction contained 5 bases not matched to a gene. The CDR3 runs 15 residues.

This clonotype was counted only a few times. The chain links TRBV5-6 to TRBJ1-2, with D possibly being TRBD1 (5 bases). The V and J ends lost 0 bases and 6 bases respectively, with 12 bases between them. The germline CDR1 and CDR2 sequences are SGHDT and YYEEEE. This CDR3 has 14 residues. The CDR3 DNA reads as TGTGCCAGCAGCTTGGGGACCAGGGCCCATGGCTACACCTTC. This translates into CASSLGTRAHGYTF.

The chain uses TRBV29-1 and TRBJ2-1; D gene unclear. This CDR3 is built from 12 residues. V was clipped by 3 bases and J by 6 bases, with 9 bases between them. CDR1 and CDR2 from the germline V gene are SQVTM and ANQGSEA. CDR3 loop: CSVDVLGNEQFF. In DNA, the CDR3 is TGCAGCGTTGACGTGCTCGGCAATGAGCAGTTCTTC.

In this sample, this clonotype turned up once. The V and J genes are TRBV25-1 and TRBJ2-1; 8 bases line up with TRBD1. The CDR3 runs to 13 residues. V lost 7 bases, J lost 5 bases, and 4 bases stayed unmatched. Germline loops: CDR1 MGHDK, CDR2 SYGVNS. The CDR3 DNA is TGTGCCAGCAACCCGGACAGGGACAATGAGCAGTTCTTC. This codes for CASNPDRDNEQFF.

As for this clonotype: The germline gene is not matched at one end of the junction; a read error may be the cause. The CDR3 DNA sequence: TGCAGCGGGGCTTGGGGCACTGAGGCTTTCTTT. This gives the protein CSGAWGTEAFF. V gene TRBV29-1 combines with J gene TRBJ1-1, with a possible D match to TRBD1 (5 bases). The germline V gene encodes CDR1 SQVTM and CDR2 ANQGSEA. The CDR3 runs 11 residues. Full variable domain (missing parts from reference TRBV29-1 and TRBJ1-1): SAVISQKPSRDICQRGTSLTIQCQVDSQVTMMFWYRQQPGQSLTLIATANQGSEATYESGFVIDKFPISRPNLTFSTLTVSNMSPEDSSIYLCSGAWGTEAFFGQGTRLTVV.